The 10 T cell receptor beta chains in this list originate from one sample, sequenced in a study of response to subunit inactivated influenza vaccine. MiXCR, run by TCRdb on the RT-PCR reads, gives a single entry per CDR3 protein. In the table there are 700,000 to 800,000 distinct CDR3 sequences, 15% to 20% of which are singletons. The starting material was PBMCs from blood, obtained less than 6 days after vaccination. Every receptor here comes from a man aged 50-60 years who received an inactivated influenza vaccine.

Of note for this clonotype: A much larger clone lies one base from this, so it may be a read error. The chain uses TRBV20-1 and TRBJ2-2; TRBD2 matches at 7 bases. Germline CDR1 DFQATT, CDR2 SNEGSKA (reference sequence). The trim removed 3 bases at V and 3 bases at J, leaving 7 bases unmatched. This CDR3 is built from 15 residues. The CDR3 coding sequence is TGCAGTGCTAGCCCCGGGGGGACGTACACCGGGGAGCTGTTTTTT. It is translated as CSASPGGTYTGELFF.

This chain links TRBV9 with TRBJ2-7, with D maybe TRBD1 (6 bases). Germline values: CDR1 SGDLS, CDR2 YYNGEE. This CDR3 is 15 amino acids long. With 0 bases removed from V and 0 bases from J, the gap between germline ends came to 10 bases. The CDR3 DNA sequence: TGTGCCAGCAGCGTAGGGACAGTCTACTCCTACGAGCAGTACTTC. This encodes CASSVGTVYSYEQYF.

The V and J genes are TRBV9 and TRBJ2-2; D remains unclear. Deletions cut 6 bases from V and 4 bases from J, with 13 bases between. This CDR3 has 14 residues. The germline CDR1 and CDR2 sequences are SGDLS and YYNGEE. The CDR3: CASNYDPSTGELFF. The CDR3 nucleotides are TGTGCCAGCAACTACGACCCTTCCACCGGGGAGCTGTTTTTT.

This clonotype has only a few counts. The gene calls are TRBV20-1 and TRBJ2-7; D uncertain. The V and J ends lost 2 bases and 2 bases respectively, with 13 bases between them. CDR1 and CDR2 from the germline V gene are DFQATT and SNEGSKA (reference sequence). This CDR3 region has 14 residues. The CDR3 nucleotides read TGCAGTGCTAGATCACCGGACGCCACCTACGAGCAGTACTTC. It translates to CSARSPDATYEQYF.

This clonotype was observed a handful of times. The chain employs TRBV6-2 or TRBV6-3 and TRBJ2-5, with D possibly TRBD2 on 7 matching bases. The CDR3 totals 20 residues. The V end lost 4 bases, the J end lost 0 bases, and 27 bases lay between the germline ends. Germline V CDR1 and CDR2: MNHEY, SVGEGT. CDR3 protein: CASSSDLRGGDNKYQETQYF. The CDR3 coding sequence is TGTGCCAGCAGTTCCGATCTCCGGGGAGGGGACAATAAGTACCAAGAGACCCAGTACTTC.

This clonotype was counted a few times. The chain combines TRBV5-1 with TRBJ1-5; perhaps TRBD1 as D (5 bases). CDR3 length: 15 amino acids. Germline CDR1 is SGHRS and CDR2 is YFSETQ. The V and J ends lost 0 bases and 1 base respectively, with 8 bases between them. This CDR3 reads CASSLDGQSNQPQHF. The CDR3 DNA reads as TGCGCCAGCAGCTTGGATGGACAAAGCAATCAGCCCCAGCATTTT.

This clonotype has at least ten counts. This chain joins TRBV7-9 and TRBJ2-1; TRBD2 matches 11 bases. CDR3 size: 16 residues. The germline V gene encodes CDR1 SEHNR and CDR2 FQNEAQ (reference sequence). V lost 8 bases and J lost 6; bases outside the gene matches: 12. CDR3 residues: CASGYSGTSGINEQFF. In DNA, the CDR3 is TGTGCCAGCGGATACTCCGGGACTAGCGGAATCAATGAGCAGTTCTTC.

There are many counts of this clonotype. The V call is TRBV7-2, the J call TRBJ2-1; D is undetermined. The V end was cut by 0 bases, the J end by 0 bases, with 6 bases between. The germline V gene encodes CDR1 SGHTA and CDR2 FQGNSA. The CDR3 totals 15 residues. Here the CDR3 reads CASSLAQGSYNEQFF. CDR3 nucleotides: TGTGCCAGCAGCTTAGCACAAGGCTCCTACAATGAGCAGTTCTTC.

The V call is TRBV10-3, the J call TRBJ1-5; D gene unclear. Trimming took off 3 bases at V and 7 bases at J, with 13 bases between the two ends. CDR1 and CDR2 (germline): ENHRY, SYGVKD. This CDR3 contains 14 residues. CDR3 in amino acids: CAISEGRSGQPQHF. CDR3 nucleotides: TGTGCCATCAGTGAAGGACGGTCCGGGCAGCCCCAGCATTTT.

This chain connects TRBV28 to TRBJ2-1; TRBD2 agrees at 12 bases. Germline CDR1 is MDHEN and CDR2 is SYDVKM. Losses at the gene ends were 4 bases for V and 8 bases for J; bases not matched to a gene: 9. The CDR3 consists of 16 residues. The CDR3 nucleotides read TGTGCCAGCAGTTCCCGACTAGCGGGGGATTTTGATGAGCAGTTCTTC. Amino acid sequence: CASSSRLAGDFDEQFF.